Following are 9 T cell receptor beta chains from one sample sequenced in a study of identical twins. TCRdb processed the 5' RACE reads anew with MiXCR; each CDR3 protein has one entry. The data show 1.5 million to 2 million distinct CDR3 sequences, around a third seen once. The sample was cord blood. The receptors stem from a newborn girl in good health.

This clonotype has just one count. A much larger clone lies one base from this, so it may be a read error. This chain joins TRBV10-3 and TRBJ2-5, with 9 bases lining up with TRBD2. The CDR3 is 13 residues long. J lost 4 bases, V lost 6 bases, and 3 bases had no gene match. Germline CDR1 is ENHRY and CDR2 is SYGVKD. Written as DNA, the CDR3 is TGTGCCATCAGAGGGACTAGCTTAGAGACCCAGTACTTC. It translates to CAIRGTSLETQYF.

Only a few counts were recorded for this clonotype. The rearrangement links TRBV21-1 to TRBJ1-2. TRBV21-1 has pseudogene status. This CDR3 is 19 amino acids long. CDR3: CASSKGTTLSGGPNYGYTF. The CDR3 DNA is TGTGCCAGCAGCAAGGGAACTACCCTATCCGGAGGCCCGAACTATGGCTACACCTTC.

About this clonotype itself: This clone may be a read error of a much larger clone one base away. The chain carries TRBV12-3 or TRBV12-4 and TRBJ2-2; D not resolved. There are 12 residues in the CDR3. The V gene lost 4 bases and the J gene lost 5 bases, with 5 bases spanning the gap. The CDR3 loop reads CASSYWTGELFF. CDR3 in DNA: TGTGCCAGCAGTTATTGGACCGGGGAGCTGTTTTTT.

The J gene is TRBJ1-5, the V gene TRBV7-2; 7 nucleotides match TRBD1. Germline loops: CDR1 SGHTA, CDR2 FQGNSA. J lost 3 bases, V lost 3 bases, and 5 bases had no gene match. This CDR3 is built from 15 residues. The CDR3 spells CASSFSGGDNQPQHF. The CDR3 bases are TGTGCCAGCAGCTTTTCAGGGGGTGACAATCAGCCCCAGCATTTT.

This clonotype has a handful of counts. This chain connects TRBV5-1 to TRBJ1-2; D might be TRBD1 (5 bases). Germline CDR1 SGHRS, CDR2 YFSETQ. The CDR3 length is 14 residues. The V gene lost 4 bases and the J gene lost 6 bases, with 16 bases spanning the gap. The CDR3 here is CASSAEGRLDGYTF. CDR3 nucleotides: TGCGCCAGCAGCGCCGAGGGACGACTCGATGGCTACACCTTC.

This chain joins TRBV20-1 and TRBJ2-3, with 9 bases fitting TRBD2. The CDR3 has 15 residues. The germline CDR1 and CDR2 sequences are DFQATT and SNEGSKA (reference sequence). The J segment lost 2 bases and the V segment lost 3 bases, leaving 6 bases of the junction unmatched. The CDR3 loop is CSASQAGGYTDTQYF. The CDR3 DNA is TGCAGTGCTAGTCAAGCGGGGGGTTACACAGATACGCAGTATTTT.

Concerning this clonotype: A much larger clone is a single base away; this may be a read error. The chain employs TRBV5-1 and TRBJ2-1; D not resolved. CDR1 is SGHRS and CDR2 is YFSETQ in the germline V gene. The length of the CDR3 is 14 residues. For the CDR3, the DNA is TGCGCCAGCAGCTTGGGCTCGGCCTACAATAAGCAGTTCTTC. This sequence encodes CASSLGSAYNKQFF.

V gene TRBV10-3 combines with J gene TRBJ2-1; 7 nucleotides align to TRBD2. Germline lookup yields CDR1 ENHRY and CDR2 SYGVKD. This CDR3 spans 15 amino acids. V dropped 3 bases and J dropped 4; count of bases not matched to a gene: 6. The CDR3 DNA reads TGTGCCATCAGTGATAGCGGGCTACTTTACAATGAGCAGTTCTTC. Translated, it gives CAISDSGLLYNEQFF.

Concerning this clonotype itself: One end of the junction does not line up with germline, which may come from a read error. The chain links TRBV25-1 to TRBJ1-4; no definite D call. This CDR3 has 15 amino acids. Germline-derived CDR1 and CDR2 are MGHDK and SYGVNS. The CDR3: CASSESRTRYEKLFF. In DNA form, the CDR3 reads TGTGCCAGCAGTGAATCAAGGACGCGGTATGAGAAACTGTTTTTT.